These 2 T cell receptor beta chains were sequenced from one sample in a study of T cells in localized non-small cell lung cancer. Clones were sequenced by immunoSEQ multiplex PCR, and TCRdb holds only the in-frame ones, with some missing. The data contain 30,000 to 45,000 clones, over 80% of them seen just once; the ten biggest clones take up roughly 2.5%. The sample in question was peripheral blood, obtained before any cancer treatment. Source of these receptors: a woman aged 35-70 years with stage I lung adenocarcinoma.

This chain connects TRBV27 to TRBJ1-5; 7 nucleotides align to TRBD1. CDR3 length: 17 residues. Germline V lookup: CDR1 MNHEY, CDR2 SMNVEV (reference sequence). V lost 6 bases to trimming and J lost 7 bases; unmatched junction nucleotides: 18. In nucleotides, the CDR3 is TGTGCCAGCAGCCCCACCCCAACAGGGGCGATCCGCCAGCCCCAGCATTTT. Translation: CASSPTPTGAIRQPQHF.

The rearrangement uses TRBV6-1 and TRBJ2-7; TRBD1 matches at 7 bases. V gave up 6 bases and J gave up 0 bases; unmatched junction bases: 5. The CDR3 consists of 14 residues. Germline assignment: CDR1 MNHNS and CDR2 SASEGT. This CDR3 is CASRDRRSSYEQYF. As DNA, the CDR3 is TGTGCCAGCAGGGACAGGCGGTCCTCCTACGAGCAGTACTTC.